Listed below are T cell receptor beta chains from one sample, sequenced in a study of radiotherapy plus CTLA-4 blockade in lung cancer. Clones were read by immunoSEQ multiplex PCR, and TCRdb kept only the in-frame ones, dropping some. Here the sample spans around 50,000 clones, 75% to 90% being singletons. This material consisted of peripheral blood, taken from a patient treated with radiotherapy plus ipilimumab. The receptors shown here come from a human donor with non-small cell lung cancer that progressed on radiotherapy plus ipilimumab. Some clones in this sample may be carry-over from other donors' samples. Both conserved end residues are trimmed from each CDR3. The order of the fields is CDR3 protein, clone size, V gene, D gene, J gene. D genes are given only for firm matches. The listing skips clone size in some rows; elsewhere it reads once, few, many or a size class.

ASEKGRGQETQY NA TRBV6-1 NA TRBJ2-5
ASSQDPRGTEAF NA TRBV4-3 NA TRBJ1-1
ASLSGRGADTQY once TRBV11-2 TRBD2 TRBJ2-3
SVERRNTEAF NA TRBV29-1 NA TRBJ1-1
ASSLNPGNYGYT NA TRBV7-3 NA TRBJ1-2
ASSAENYGYT NA TRBV7-9 NA TRBJ1-2
ASSLRQGWGEQY NA TRBV13 TRBD1 TRBJ2-7
ASSQAPGGAGDTQY NA TRBV4-3 TRBD1 TRBJ2-3
ASSPETSGFIEQF NA TRBV27 TRBD2 TRBJ2-1
ASSLSGGNTIY once TRBV28 NA TRBJ1-3
ASSPNQGANVLT NA TRBV18 NA TRBJ2-6
ATSRPRQGWVEQF NA TRBV15 TRBD1 TRBJ2-1
ASSMTSGEQY NA TRBV7-9 TRBD2 TRBJ2-7
AISAIRGYDSGNTIY NA TRBV10-3 NA TRBJ1-3
ASSPADRTAFYGYT NA TRBV5-1 NA TRBJ1-2
ATSSNIGTGGTGYT NA TRBV15 TRBD1 TRBJ1-2
AGRLAGDTDTQY NA TRBV6-6 TRBD2 TRBJ2-3
ANSLAAATGELF NA TRBV5-1 NA TRBJ2-2
AITERGEVRNSPLH NA TRBV10-3 NA TRBJ1-6
ASSYSSGTGELF NA TRBV7-2 NA TRBJ2-2
ASSPSRPRQGSPLH NA TRBV5-5 TRBD1 TRBJ1-6
ASSLAPSGRDTDTQY NA TRBV5-4 TRBD2 TRBJ2-3
AWSRQDLTNEKLF NA TRBV30 NA TRBJ1-4
ATSRDRKETQY once TRBV15 TRBD1 TRBJ2-5
ASSPEQGWGTEAF NA TRBV7-8 NA TRBJ1-1
ASSSNTGQGGETQY NA TRBV5-4 TRBD1 TRBJ2-5
ASSPRGGEQY NA TRBV18 NA TRBJ2-7
ASSLYRTGYQETQY once TRBV27 TRBD1 TRBJ2-5
ASSILGTAYEQY NA TRBV23-1 TRBD1 TRBJ2-7
ASSPTGGFYNSPLH NA TRBV5-6 TRBD1 TRBJ1-6
ASSQQGEGYT few TRBV27 TRBD1 TRBJ1-2
ALERGGGEQF NA TRBV30 TRBD1 TRBJ2-1
ASSQVGTGVGYT NA TRBV4-1 TRBD1 TRBJ1-2
ASSVSNYRNEQF NA TRBV5-1 NA TRBJ2-1
ASSQGLITDTQY NA TRBV7-2 NA TRBJ2-3
ASSLVGREGTQY NA TRBV7-2 TRBD2 TRBJ2-5
AGNPSGPTDTQY NA TRBV6-5 TRBD2 TRBJ2-3
ASSEEIAGGTYEQY NA TRBV5-6 TRBD2 TRBJ2-7
ASSSGQGSFDEQY NA TRBV5-1 TRBD1 TRBJ2-7
ASSFLQRDTEAF many TRBV2 NA TRBJ1-1
ASSIPRNTDTQY NA TRBV19 NA TRBJ2-3
ASSFGQGRGGSTDTQY NA TRBV5-6 NA TRBJ2-3
ASSAVVTNTEAF few TRBV7-9 NA TRBJ1-1
ATSSNDRQETQY NA TRBV15 NA TRBJ2-5
ASSLGLQGGTNEKLF NA TRBV13 TRBD1 TRBJ1-4
ASSLGLAGGSTDTQY NA TRBV5-1 TRBD2 TRBJ2-3
ASSLDVAGGYNEQF NA TRBV11-2 TRBD2 TRBJ2-1
ASSLFRDSTGYT NA TRBV27 NA TRBJ1-2
SAMGQVDSTNTEAF NA TRBV29-1 TRBD1 TRBJ1-1
ASSFGENTEAF NA TRBV7-6 NA TRBJ1-1
ASSDTQAHEQY NA TRBV10-1 NA TRBJ2-7
ASSEDSMNTEAF NA TRBV2 NA TRBJ1-1
ASSPGWGQGSNYGYT NA TRBV19 NA TRBJ1-2
ASRLDTEEKLF NA TRBV2 NA TRBJ1-4
ASSLARGGDGYT NA TRBV11-2 NA TRBJ1-2
ASRMTGNAWDSNQPQH few TRBV27 TRBD1 TRBJ1-5
ASSSTGGWADTQY NA TRBV5-1 TRBD1 TRBJ2-3
ASSVARGPGANVLT NA TRBV9 TRBD1 TRBJ2-6
SASSGRNYEQY NA TRBV29-1 TRBD2 TRBJ2-7
AWSDQALQEKLF NA TRBV30 NA TRBJ1-4